A selection of T cell receptor beta chains follows, all from one sample in a study of blood T cell repertoires in COVID-19. The protocol was immunoSEQ multiplex PCR, while the TCRdb copy is restricted to in-frame clones and leaves out a portion. The data contain around 300,000 clones, over 85% of them seen just once; the ten biggest clones take up approximately 2%. The sample comprised PBMCs or T cells enriched from blood (not recorded which). These receptors were obtained from a woman aged 55-69 years who had recovered from COVID-19. CDR3s include the opening cysteine and the closing phenylalanine or tryptophan. A D gene is named only where the DNA matches it firmly. Where a row states a size, it is once, few, many or the class of an expanded clone; other rows omit it.

TRBJ1-5 | TRBV24-1 | - | - | 15 | TGTGCCACCAGCGAACCAGGTATTGGCAATCAGCCCCAGCATTTT | CATSEPGIGNQPQHF
TRBJ2-7 | TRBV2 | TRBD2 | - | 15 | TGTGCCAGCAGTCCCCGACTAGCGGGCTCCTACGAGCAGTACTTC | CASSPRLAGSYEQYF
TRBJ1-4 | TRBV5-1 | - | - | 16 | TGCGCCAGCAGCTTCCAGGGAGGTGGCACTAATGAAAAACTGTTTTTT | CASSFQGGGTNEKLFF
TRBJ2-5 | TRBV5-1 | - | - | 13 | TGCGCCAGCAGCCCCTGGACTGGAGGGACCCAGTACTTC | CASSPWTGGTQYF
TRBJ1-3 | TRBV5-4 | - | - | 13 | TGTGCCAGCAGCTTCAGGGGTGGAAACACCATATATTTT | CASSFRGGNTIYF
TRBJ2-5 | TRBV10-3 | TRBD2 | few | 14 | TGTGCCACCAGGCTAGCGGGGGCAAAAGAGACCCAGTACTTC | CATRLAGAKETQYF
TRBJ2-1 | TRBV9 | - | - | 14 | TGTGCCAGCAGCACCCGGGACTCGTACAATGAGCAGTTCTTC | CASSTRDSYNEQFF
TRBJ1-5 | TRBV24-1 | TRBD1 | - | 16 | TGTGCCACCAGTGATACGGGACAGGGAGTGGGTCAGCCCCAGCATTTT | CATSDTGQGVGQPQHF
TRBJ1-6 | TRBV10-3 | TRBD1 | - | 15 | TGTGCCATCAGAGGGACAGGAGATAATAATTCACCCCTCCACTTT | CAIRGTGDNNSPLHF
TRBJ1-6 | TRBV4-2 | - | - | 16 | TGTGCCAGCAGCCCCCCCCGACAAACGGGGGGGTCACCCCTCCACTTT | CASSPPRQTGGSPLHF
TRBJ1-4 | TRBV28 | - | - | 13 | TGTGCCAGCAGAGAACACGGGGGGGAAAAACTGTTTTTT | CASREHGGEKLFF
TRBJ2-7 | TRBV11-2 | TRBD1 | - | 15 | TGTGCCAGCAGGGAACCGGGACAGGGTAAATACGAGCAGTACTTC | CASREPGQGKYEQYF
TRBJ1-4 | TRBV9 | TRBD1 | - | 16 | TGTGCCAGCAGCGTCACCCACAGGGGTGTTGATGAAAAACTGTTTTTT | CASSVTHRGVDEKLFF
TRBJ2-2 | TRBV19 | TRBD1 | - | 14 | TGTGCCAGTAGCAGACAGGGAGCCACCGGGGAGCTGTTTTTT | CASSRQGATGELFF
TRBJ2-7 | TRBV9 | - | - | 15 | TGTGCCAGCAGCGTAGGGGGGGAATTCTCCTACGAGCAGTACTTC | CASSVGGEFSYEQYF
TRBJ2-5 | TRBV10-3 | - | - | 15 | TGTGCCATCAGTGAGTTTGGGGGCGGACAAGAGACCCAGTACTTC | CAISEFGGGQETQYF
TRBJ2-7 | TRBV3-1/TRBV3-2 | TRBD1 | - | 14 | TGTGCCAGCAGCCGGGACAGTTACTCCTACGAGCAGTACTTC | CASSRDSYSYEQYF
TRBJ2-1 | TRBV6-6 | TRBD2 | - | 16 | TGTGCCAGCAGTTACTCGGGGACTAGCGGGTGGGATGAGCAGTTCTTC | CASSYSGTSGWDEQFF
TRBJ2-6 | TRBV3-1/TRBV3-2 | - | - | 13 | TGTGCCAGCAGTAGCTCTGGGGCCAACGTCCTGACTTTC | CASSSSGANVLTF
TRBJ2-2 | TRBV6-6 | - | few | 14 | TGTGCCAGCAGACCCGGGACTAACACCGGGGAGCTGTTTTTT | CASRPGTNTGELFF
TRBJ2-5 | TRBV27 | TRBD2 | - | 16 | TGTGCCAGCGGGGGGGGGAGCGGTACCCGCCGGGAGACCCAGTACTTC | CASGGGSGTRRETQYF
TRBJ2-6 | TRBV5-5 | - | few | 16 | TGTGCCAGCAGCTTGAATGCCGGGTCCGGGGCCAACGTCCTGACTTTC | CASSLNAGSGANVLTF
TRBJ1-1 | TRBV12-3/TRBV12-4 | - | - | 13 | TGTGCCAGCAGTTTTCAGTTGAACACTGAAGCTTTCTTT | CASSFQLNTEAFF
TRBJ2-1 | TRBV29-1 | TRBD2 | - | 16 | TGCAGCGTCGACGGACTAGCGGGAGGTTTCTACAATGAGCAGTTCTTC | CSVDGLAGGFYNEQFF
TRBJ2-7 | TRBV3-1/TRBV3-2 | - | few | 14 | TGTGCCAGCAGCCAAGACTGGCAACATAACGAGCAGTACTTC | CASSQDWQHNEQYF
TRBJ1-1 | TRBV6-5 | - | - | 14 | TGTGCCAGCAGTTACGACCCGTTGGAGACTGAAGCTTTCTTT | CASSYDPLETEAFF
TRBJ1-2 | TRBV27 | TRBD1 | - | 15 | TGTGCCAGCAGCAGACACGGGACAGGGGGGAATGGCTACACCTTC | CASSRHGTGGNGYTF
TRBJ1-6 | TRBV28 | - | - | 15 | TGTGCCAGCAGTTTAGAAGGGGCCAATGGATCACCCCTCCACTTT | CASSLEGANGSPLHF
TRBJ1-2 | TRBV14 | - | - | 13 | TGTGCCAGCAGCCAGTCAGGGGCCGGTGGCTACACCTTC | CASSQSGAGGYTF
TRBJ2-7 | TRBV6-1 | - | - | 16 | TGTGCCAGCAGTGAAGAAGGGCAGGGTAGTATCTACGAGCAGTACTTC | CASSEEGQGSIYEQYF
TRBJ2-1 | TRBV28 | - | - | 12 | TGTGCCAGCAGCCCTATTCGTCGCGAGCAGTTCTTC | CASSPIRREQFF
TRBJ2-5 | TRBV5-5 | - | - | 16 | TGTGCCAGCAGCCTTGCCAGGCAGGGGGGCCAAGAGACCCAGTACTTC | CASSLARQGGQETQYF
TRBJ2-1 | TRBV6-5 | TRBD1 | - | 14 | TGTGCCAGCAGGACGGGGACAGGGCTCAATGAGCAGTTCTTC | CASRTGTGLNEQFF
TRBJ2-1 | TRBV19 | TRBD2 | - | 17 | TGTGCCAGTGAGATTGGTCGCGGGAGGGCCGGGAGGGTTGAGCAGTTCTTC | CASEIGRGRAGRVEQFF
TRBJ1-1 | TRBV19 | - | - | 15 | TGTGCCAGTAGTATAGTTGCACAGGCAGGCACTGAAGCTTTCTTT | CASSIVAQAGTEAFF
TRBJ2-3 | TRBV4-2 | TRBD2 | - | 18 | TGTGCCAGCACCTGGGGAACTAGCGGGAGTGTGGGCACAGATACGCAGTATTTT | CASTWGTSGSVGTDTQYF
TRBJ1-3 | TRBV9 | TRBD1 | - | 17 | TGTGCCAGCAGCGGAGGGGGCAGTTATATCTCTGGAAACACCATATATTTT | CASSGGGSYISGNTIYF
TRBJ1-5 | TRBV28 | - | once | 15 | TGTGCCAGCAGTCCTATCCCTCAGGAATATCAGCCCCAGCATTTT | CASSPIPQEYQPQHF
TRBJ1-4 | TRBV29-1 | TRBD1 | - | 13 | TGCAGCGCCGCAGGGGGTCAGTTTGAAAAACTGTTTTTT | CSAAGGQFEKLFF
TRBJ2-6 | TRBV10-3 | TRBD1 | - | 17 | TGTGCCATCAGCCGACAGGGGGCGAATTCTGGGGCCAACGTCCTGACTTTC | CAISRQGANSGANVLTF
TRBJ2-5 | TRBV5-1 | - | - | 16 | TGCGCCAGCAGCTTGGTTCCCGGTGGAGGGCGAGAGACCCAGTACTTC | CASSLVPGGGRETQYF
TRBJ2-5 | TRBV10-3 | - | once | 12 | TGTGCCACACTAGGGGGTAGTGGGACCCAGTACTTC | CATLGGSGTQYF
TRBJ1-2 | TRBV5-4 | TRBD1 | - | 14 | TGTGCCAGCAGTATTCAGGGGGTTAACTATGGCTACACCTTC | CASSIQGVNYGYTF
TRBJ2-7 | TRBV28 | - | - | 15 | TGTGCCAGCAGTTCCCGACAGATACGCTCCTACGAGCAGTACTTC | CASSSRQIRSYEQYF
TRBJ1-4 | TRBV5-4 | - | - | 14 | TGTGCCAGCAGCTCCGGGGGTACTAATGAAAAACTGTTTTTT | CASSSGGTNEKLFF
TRBJ1-1 | TRBV28 | - | - | 13 | TGTGCCAGCAGTTATTGGGCGAACACTGAAGCTTTCTTT | CASSYWANTEAFF
TRBJ2-7 | TRBV28 | TRBD2 | - | 14 | TGTGCCAGCAGGCTAGCGGGAGGTTTCGACGAGCAGTACTTC | CASRLAGGFDEQYF
TRBJ1-2 | TRBV7-9 | TRBD1 | - | 15 | TGTGCCAGCAGCCAACGGGACAGGGGGTCTTATGGCTACACCTTC | CASSQRDRGSYGYTF
TRBJ1-6 | TRBV5-1 | - | - | 15 | TGCGCCAGCAGCATCCAGGGTTCTGATAATTCACCCCTCCACTTT | CASSIQGSDNSPLHF
TRBJ2-1 | TRBV19 | TRBD1 | - | 17 | TGTGCCAGTAGTGTTGGACAGGGCCGAATTTTATACAATGAGCAGTTCTTC | CASSVGQGRILYNEQFF
TRBJ1-1 | TRBV28 | - | - | 14 | TGTGCCAGCAGTTTATGGGGAGGGGGCACTGAAGCTTTCTTT | CASSLWGGGTEAFF
TRBJ1-1 | TRBV14 | - | - | 14 | TGTGCCAGCAGCCGAGACAGTGTGAACACTGAAGCTTTCTTT | CASSRDSVNTEAFF
TRBJ2-3 | TRBV5-1 | TRBD2 | - | 14 | TGCGCCAGCAGCTTGGGGACTAGCGAGGATACGCAGTATTTT | CASSLGTSEDTQYF
TRBJ2-1 | TRBV3-1/TRBV3-2 | - | - | 14 | TGTGCCAGCAGCCAAGGTATTGCCTACAATGAGCAGTTCTTC | CASSQGIAYNEQFF